The 15 T cell receptor beta chains presented below share a single source sample, sequenced in a study of molecular identifiers for immune sequencing clone quantification (dated by TCRdb to 2017 to 2018). Library preparation was by PCR. The run used a NextSeq 500. TCRdb trimmed public reads at Q25 via fastp, called clones via MiXCR and kept in-frame beta chains. A single entry per CDR3 protein holds the most common genes and DNA from its merged rows. The table for this sample lists around 470,000 distinct CDR3 sequences; roughly 24% of them were counted only once. Together, the top ten hold approximately 0.8% of the sample. What was sequenced was naive CD8+ T cells from blood, with Jurkat cell RNA spiked in. The cell subset or site label of this sample denotes: FACS-sorted CD8+CD4-CCR7+CD45RA+ naive T cells. The receptors here all came from a human donor in good health. Some libraries in this study had Jurkat cell RNA spiked in.

This clonotype was counted ten times or more. The chain couples TRBV27 to TRBJ1-4; TRBD1 matches 7 bases. In germline, CDR1 is MNHEY, CDR2 SMNVEV (reference sequence). V was pared by 5 bases and J by 7 bases, with 10 bases of the junction left unmatched. The CDR3 covers 15 residues. CDR3 bases: TGTGCCAGCAGTGCAGACAGGGATGGGGTTGAAAAACTGTTTTTT. Protein: CASSADRDGVEKLFF. Full variable domain (rest looked up from reference TRBV27 and TRBJ1-4): EAQVTQNPRYLITVTGKKLTVTCSQNMNHEYMSWYRQDPGLGLRQIYYSMNVEVTDKGDVPEGYKVSRKEKRNFPLILESPSPNQTSLYFCASSADRDGVEKLFFGSGTQLSVL.

With respect to this clonotype: Given a much more abundant clone one base away, this may be a read error. The chain uses TRBV7-2 and TRBJ1-6; 8 nucleotides align to TRBD1. Trimming removed 5 bases from V and 9 bases from J; junction bases left unmatched: 15. This CDR3 has 17 amino acids. The germline V gene has CDR1 SGHTA and CDR2 FQGNSA. CDR3 amino acids: CASSLGGNRGVTSPLHF. CDR3 DNA: TGTGCCAGCAGCCTAGGGGGAAACAGGGGGGTAACTTCACCCCTCCACTTT.

This clonotype came up a few times. The chain has TRBV7-9 and TRBJ2-7; 9 bases line up with TRBD1. The CDR3 has 18 amino acids. The V gene's germline CDR1 is SEHNR and CDR2 FQNEAQ (reference sequence). J lost 1 base, V lost 5 bases, and 15 bases had no gene match. In DNA, the CDR3 is TGTGCCAGCAGCCCTACGCACCCACTGGGGACAGGGTCCTACGAGCAGTACTTC. Protein: CASSPTHPLGTGSYEQYF.

In regard to this clonotype: A much larger clone differs by one base, so this may be a read error. The genes are TRBV30 and TRBJ2-5; 8 bases are a match to TRBD2. V lost 6 bases to trimming and J lost 1 base; unmatched junction nucleotides: 10. Germline V gene lookup returns CDR1 GTSNPN and CDR2 SVGIG (reference sequence). The length of the CDR3 is 15 residues. The CDR3 protein is CACAKSGSSQETQYF. The CDR3 nucleotides are TGTGCCTGCGCTAAAAGCGGGAGTAGCCAAGAGACCCAGTACTTC.

A note on this clonotype: A much larger clone lies one base from this, so it may be a read error. The chain employs TRBV7-3 and TRBJ2-3; 9 bases line up with TRBD2. This CDR3 contains 15 residues. Germline V CDR1 and CDR2: SGHTA, FQGTGA. CDR3 nucleotide sequence: TGTGCCAGCAGCTTAGTACTAGCGGGCACAGATACGCGGTATTTT. Encoded protein: CASSLVLAGTDTRYF.

Regarding this clonotype: The junction departs from germline at one end; a sequencing error may be responsible. The chain employs TRBV7-2 and TRBJ2-7, with 11 bases lining up with TRBD2. Per the germline V gene, CDR1 is SGHTA and CDR2 is FQGNSA. The length of the CDR3 is 15 residues. The CDR3 loop is CASSSLAGVPYGQYF. The CDR3 DNA reads as TGTGCCAGCAGCTCACTAGCGGGGGTCCCCTACGGGCAGTACTTC.

This rearrangement joins TRBV12-3 or TRBV12-4 to TRBJ1-1, with 9 bases identical to TRBD1. The CDR3 sequence is 15 residues long. Trimming took 8 bases from V and 6 from J; bases not matched to a gene: 13. Here the CDR3 DNA reads TGTGCCAGCGGTTCTACAGGGGGCCCACTCGCTGAAGCTTTCTTT. This translates into CASGSTGGPLAEAFF.

This clonotype was seen ten or more times. V gene TRBV7-9 combines with J gene TRBJ2-7; TRBD1 matches 8 bases. The CDR3 contains 14 residues. Per germline, CDR1 SEHNR and CDR2 FQNEAQ (reference sequence). V shed 5 bases and J 4 bases; nucleotides not matched to a gene: 7. CDR3 region: CASSPEGDRYEQYF. The CDR3 coding sequence is TGTGCCAGCAGCCCGGAAGGGGACAGGTACGAGCAGTACTTC.

The chain has TRBV6-2 or TRBV6-3 and TRBJ1-1; tentatively, D is TRBD1 (5 bases). Germline V gives CDR1 MNHEY, CDR2 SVGEGT. Deletions cut 8 bases from V and 8 bases from J, with 15 bases between. The CDR3 is 12 amino acids. The CDR3 reads CASYRTNPEAFF. The CDR3 DNA reads as TGTGCCAGCTACAGGACCAACCCGGAAGCTTTCTTT.

This clonotype came up many times. The chain is built from TRBV6-2 or TRBV6-3 and TRBJ2-7; unclear D gene. Trimming took off 9 bases at V and 2 bases at J, with 14 bases between the two ends. Germline V gene lookup returns CDR1 MNHEY and CDR2 SVGEGT. CDR3 length: 13 amino acids. The CDR3 region is CASSPTGAYEQYF. The CDR3 bases are TGTGCCAGTAGCCCGACCGGAGCCTACGAGCAGTACTTC.

In its sample, this clonotype was seen once. The junction shows a germline mismatch at one end, possibly a read error. The V and J genes are TRBV20-1 and TRBJ2-5; D is unclear. The germline V gene encodes CDR1 DFQATT and CDR2 SNEGSKA (reference sequence). The CDR3 contains 15 residues. The CDR3 region is CSARTSSAIEETQHF. In DNA form, the CDR3 reads TGCAGTGCTAGAACATCTTCAGCTATAGAAGAGACCCAGCACTTC.

This clonotype was found a few times. V gene TRBV9 combines with J gene TRBJ1-1; unclear D gene. The ends were cut back, 0 bases at V and 4 bases at J, with 10 bases in the middle. The CDR3 has 14 residues. CDR1 SGDLS and CDR2 YYNGEE come from the germline V gene. This chain's CDR3 is CASSVDGEATEAFF. The CDR3 region has the DNA TGTGCCAGCAGCGTAGATGGGGAGGCCACTGAAGCTTTCTTT.

This clonotype was recorded at least ten times. V usage is TRBV28 and J usage is TRBJ2-7; D is perhaps TRBD2 (5 bases). The V end was cut by 4 bases, the J end by 0 bases, with 10 bases between. Germline CDR1 and CDR2: MDHEN and SYDVKM. CDR3 length: 14 residues. For the CDR3, the DNA is TGTGCCAGCAGTTCCGGGGTTAGCTCCTACGAGCAGTACTTC. This encodes CASSSGVSSYEQYF. The whole variable domain, remainder taken from reference TRBV28 and TRBJ2-7, is DVKVTQSSRYLVKRTGEKVFLECVQDMDHENMFWYRQDPGLGLRLIYFSYDVKMKEKGDIPEGYSVSREKKERFSLILESASTNQTSMYLCASSSGVSSYEQYFGPGTRLTVT.

This clonotype turned up a few times. The chain joins TRBV4-3 to TRBJ2-7, with 9 bases lining up with TRBD1. Germline assignment: CDR1 LGHNA and CDR2 YSLEER. The CDR3 has 15 residues. The V segment lost 1 base and the J segment 2 bases; nucleotides outside the gene matches: 3. CDR3 nucleotide sequence: TGCGCCAGCAGCCAAGTAGGACAGGGGACCTACGAGCAGTACTTC. Translated, it gives CASSQVGQGTYEQYF.

The rearrangement joins TRBV6-2 or TRBV6-3 to TRBJ2-7; possible D gene TRBD2, 5 bases. The CDR3 extends over 13 amino acids. Germline lookup yields CDR1 MNHEY and CDR2 SVGEGT. Between the trimmed V and J ends, which lost 7 bases and 6 bases, there was a span of 16 bases. In DNA form, the CDR3 reads TGTGCCAGCACCGTAGTCGGGGTCGCCGAGCAGTACTTC. Its protein is CASTVVGVAEQYF.